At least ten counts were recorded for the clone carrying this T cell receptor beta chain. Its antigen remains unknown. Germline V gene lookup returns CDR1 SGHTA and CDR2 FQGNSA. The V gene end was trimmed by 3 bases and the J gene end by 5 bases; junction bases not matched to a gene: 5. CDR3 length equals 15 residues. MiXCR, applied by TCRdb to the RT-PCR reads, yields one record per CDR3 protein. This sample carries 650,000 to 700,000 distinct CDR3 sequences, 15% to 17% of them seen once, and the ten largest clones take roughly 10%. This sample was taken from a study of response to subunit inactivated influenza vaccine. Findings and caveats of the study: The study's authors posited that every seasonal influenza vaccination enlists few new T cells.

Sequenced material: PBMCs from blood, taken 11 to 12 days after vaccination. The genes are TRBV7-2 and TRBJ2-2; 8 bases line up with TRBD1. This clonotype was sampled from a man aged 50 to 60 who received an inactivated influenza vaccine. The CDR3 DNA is TGTGCCAGCAGCTTCCGGGACAGGCGGACCGGGGAGCTGTTTTTT. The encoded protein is CASSFRDRRTGELFF.